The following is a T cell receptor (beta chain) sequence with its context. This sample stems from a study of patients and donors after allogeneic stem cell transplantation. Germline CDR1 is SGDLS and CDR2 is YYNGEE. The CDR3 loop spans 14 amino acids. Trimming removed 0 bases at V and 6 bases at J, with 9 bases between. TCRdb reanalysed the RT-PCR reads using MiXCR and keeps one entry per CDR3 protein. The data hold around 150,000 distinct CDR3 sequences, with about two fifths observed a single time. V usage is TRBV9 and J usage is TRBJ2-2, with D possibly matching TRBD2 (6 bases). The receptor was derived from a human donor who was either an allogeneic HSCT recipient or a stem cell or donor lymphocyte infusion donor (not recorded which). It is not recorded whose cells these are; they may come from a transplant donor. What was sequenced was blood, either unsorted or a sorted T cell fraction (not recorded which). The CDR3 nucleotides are TGTGCCAGCAGCGTAGAGGCGGGGCCCGGGGAGCTGTTTTTT. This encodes CASSVEAGPGELFF.